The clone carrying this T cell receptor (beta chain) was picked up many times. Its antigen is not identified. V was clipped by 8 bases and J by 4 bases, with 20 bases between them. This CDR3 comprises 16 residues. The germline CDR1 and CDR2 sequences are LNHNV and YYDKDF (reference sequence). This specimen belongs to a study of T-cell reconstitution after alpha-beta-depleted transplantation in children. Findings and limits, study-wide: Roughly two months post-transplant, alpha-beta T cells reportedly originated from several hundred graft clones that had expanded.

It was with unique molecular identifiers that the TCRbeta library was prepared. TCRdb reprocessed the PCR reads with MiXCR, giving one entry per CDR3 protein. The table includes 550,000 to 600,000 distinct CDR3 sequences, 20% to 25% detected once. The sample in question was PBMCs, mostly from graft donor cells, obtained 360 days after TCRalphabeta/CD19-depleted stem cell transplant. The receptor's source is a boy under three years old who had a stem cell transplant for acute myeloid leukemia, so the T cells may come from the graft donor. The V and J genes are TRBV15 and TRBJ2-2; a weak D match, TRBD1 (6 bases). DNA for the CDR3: TGTGCCACCGGCGCAAGAGGGGGAATCGTCACCGGGGAGCTGTTTTTT. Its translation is CATGARGGIVTGELFF.